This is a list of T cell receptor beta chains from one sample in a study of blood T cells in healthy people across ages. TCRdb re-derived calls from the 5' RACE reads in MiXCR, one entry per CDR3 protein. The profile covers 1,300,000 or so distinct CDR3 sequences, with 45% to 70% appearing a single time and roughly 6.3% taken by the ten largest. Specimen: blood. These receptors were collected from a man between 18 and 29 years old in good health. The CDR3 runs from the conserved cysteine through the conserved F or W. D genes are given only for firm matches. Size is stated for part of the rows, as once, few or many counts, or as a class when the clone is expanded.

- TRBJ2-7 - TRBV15 TGTGCCACCAGCAGTCGGATAGAGGGCTACGAGCAGTACTTC CATSSRIEGYEQYF
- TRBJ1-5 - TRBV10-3 TGTGCCATCAGTGACCCGGGTCCTAATCAGCCCCAGCATTTT CAISDPGPNQPQHF
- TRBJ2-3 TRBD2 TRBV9 TGTGCCAGCAGCTCTCCAGCGGGAGGGTTCGCAGATACGCAGTATTTT CASSSPAGGFADTQYF
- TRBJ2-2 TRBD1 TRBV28 TGTGCCAGCGACGGCGGGACAGGAGTGTCCGGGGAGCTGTTTTTT CASDGGTGVSGELFF
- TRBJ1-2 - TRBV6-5 TGTGCCAGCAGTGACTCAACAGGGAGGGGAGGCTACACCTTC CASSDSTGRGGYTF
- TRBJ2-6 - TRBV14 TGTGCCAGCAGCCAAGTAGAGTCTGGGGCCAACGTCCTGACTTTC CASSQVESGANVLTF
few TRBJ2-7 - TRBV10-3 TGTGCCATCAGGGGGGGAATTGGATCCTACGAGCAGTACTTC CAIRGGIGSYEQYF
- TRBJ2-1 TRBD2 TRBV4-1 TGCGCCAGCAGCCCAGAAAGCGGGAGGGCCGGAGACAATGAGCAGTTCTTC CASSPESGRAGDNEQFF
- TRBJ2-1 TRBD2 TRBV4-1 TGCGCCAGCAGCCCCCGGGGGACTAGCGGGAGTTCCTACAATGAGCAGTTCTTC CASSPRGTSGSSYNEQFF
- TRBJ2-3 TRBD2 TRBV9 TGTGCCAGCAGCGTAGAGGTAGCGGGAGGGACAGATACGCAGTATTTT CASSVEVAGGTDTQYF
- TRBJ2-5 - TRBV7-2 TGTGCCAGCAGCTTAGTTGCGGCGCAAGAGACCCAGTACTTC CASSLVAAQETQYF
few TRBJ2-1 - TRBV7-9 TGTGCCAGCAGCTTAGCTCAGAGTTACAATGAGCAGTTCTTC CASSLAQSYNEQFF
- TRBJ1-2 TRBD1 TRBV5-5 TGTGCCAGCAGCCTCACGGGGACCCCGGGACAGGAGTTGCGTGGTGGCTACACCTTC CASSLTGTPGQELRGGYTF
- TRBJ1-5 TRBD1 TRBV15 TGTGCCACCAGCAGGGGGGACAGGGGGGATCAGCCCCAGCATTTT CATSRGDRGDQPQHF
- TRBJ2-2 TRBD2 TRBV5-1 TGCGCCAGCAGCTTGGATGGTAGCGGGAGGGCCTTAAGCACCGGGGAGCTGTTTTTT CASSLDGSGRALSTGELFF